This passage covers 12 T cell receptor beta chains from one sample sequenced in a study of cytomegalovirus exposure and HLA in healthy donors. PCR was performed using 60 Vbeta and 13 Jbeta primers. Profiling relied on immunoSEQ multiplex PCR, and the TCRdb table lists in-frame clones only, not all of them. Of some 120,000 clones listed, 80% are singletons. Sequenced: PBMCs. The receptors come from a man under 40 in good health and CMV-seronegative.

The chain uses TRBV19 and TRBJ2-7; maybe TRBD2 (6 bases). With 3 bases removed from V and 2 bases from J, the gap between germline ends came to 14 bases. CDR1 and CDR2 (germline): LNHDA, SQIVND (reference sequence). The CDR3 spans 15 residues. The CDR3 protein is CASSIFGGNPYEQYF. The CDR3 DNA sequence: TGTGCCAGTAGTATCTTTGGAGGGAACCCCTACGAGCAGTACTTC. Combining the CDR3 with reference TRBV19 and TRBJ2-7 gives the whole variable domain DGGITQSPKYLFRKEGQNVTLSCEQNLNHDAMYWYRQDPGQGLRLIYYSQIVNDFQKGDIAEGYSVSREKKESFPLTVTSAQKNPTAFYLCASSIFGGNPYEQYFGPGTRLTVT.

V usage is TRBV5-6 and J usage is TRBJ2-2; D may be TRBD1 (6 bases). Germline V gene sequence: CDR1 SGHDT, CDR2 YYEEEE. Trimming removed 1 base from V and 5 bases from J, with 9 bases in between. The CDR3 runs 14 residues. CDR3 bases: TGTGCCAGCAGCTTGAACAGGGTGACCGGGGAGCTGTTTTTT. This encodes CASSLNRVTGELFF.

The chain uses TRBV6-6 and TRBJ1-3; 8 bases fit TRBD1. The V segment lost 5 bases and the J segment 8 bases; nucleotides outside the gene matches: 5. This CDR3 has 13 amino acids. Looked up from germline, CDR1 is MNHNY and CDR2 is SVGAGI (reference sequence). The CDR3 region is CASSLQGGDTIYF. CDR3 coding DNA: TGTGCCAGCAGTCTACAGGGGGGGGACACCATATATTTT.

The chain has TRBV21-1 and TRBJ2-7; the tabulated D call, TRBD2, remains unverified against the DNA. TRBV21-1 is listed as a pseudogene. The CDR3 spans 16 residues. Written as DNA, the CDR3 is TGTGCCAGCAGCCCAAGCGTGGCAGTTAGCCCGTTAGTGCAGTACTTC. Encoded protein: CASSPSVAVSPLVQYF.

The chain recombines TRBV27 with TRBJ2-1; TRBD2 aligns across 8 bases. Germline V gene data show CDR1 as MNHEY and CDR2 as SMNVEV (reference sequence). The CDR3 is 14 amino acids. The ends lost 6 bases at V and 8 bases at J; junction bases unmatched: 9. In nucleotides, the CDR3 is TGTGCCAGCAGCCCCGGACTAGCCGGAGATGAGCAGTTCTTC. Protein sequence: CASSPGLAGDEQFF.

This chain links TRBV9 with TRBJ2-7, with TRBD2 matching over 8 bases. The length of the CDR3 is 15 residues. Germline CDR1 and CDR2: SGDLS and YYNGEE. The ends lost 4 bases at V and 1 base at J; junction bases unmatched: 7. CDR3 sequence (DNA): TGTGCCAGCAGCCCAGGGGTAGCGGGATCCTACGAGCAGTACTTC. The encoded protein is CASSPGVAGSYEQYF.

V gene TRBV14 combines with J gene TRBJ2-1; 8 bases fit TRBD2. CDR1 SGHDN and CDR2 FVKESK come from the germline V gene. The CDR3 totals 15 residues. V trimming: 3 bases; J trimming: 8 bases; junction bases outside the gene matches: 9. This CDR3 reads CASSHGRAGVYEQFF. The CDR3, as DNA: TGTGCCAGCAGCCACGGTCGAGCGGGAGTCTATGAGCAGTTCTTC.

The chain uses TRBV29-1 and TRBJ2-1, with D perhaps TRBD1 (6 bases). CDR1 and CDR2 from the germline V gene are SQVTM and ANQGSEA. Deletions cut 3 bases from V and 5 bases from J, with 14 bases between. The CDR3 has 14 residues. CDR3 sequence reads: CSVDLWDINNEQFF. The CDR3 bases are TGCAGCGTTGATCTGTGGGACATAAACAATGAGCAGTTCTTC.

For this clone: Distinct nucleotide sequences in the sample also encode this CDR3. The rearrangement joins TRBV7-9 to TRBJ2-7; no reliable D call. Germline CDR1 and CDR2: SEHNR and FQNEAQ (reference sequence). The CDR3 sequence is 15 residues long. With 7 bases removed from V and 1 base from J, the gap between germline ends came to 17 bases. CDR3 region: CASTTNNRVSYEQYF. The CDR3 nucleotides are TGTGCCAGCACCACCAACAACCGGGTTTCCTACGAGCAGTACTTC. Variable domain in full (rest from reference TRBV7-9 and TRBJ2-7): DTGVSQNPRHKITKRGQNVTFRCDPISEHNRLYWYRQTLGQGPEFLTYFQNEAQLEKSRLLSDRFSAERPKGSFSTLEIQRTEQGDSAMYLCASTTNNRVSYEQYFGPGTRLTVT.

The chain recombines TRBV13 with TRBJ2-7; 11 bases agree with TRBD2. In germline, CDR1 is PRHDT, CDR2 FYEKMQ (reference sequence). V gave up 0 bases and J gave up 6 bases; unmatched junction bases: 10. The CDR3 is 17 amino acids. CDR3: CASSLGSFGLAGPEQYF. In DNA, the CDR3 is TGTGCCAGCAGCTTAGGAAGTTTCGGACTAGCGGGCCCCGAGCAGTACTTC.

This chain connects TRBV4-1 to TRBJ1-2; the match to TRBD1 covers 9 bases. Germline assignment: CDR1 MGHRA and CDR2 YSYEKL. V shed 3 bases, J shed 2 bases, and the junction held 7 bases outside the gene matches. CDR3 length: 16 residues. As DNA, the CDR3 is TGCGCCAGCAGCCAGAACCTACAGGGGGCGAACTATGGCTACACCTTC. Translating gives CASSQNLQGANYGYTF.

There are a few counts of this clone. The CDR3 reads CASSLDGQGPRHF. Written as DNA, the CDR3 is TGCGCCAGCAGCTTGGACGGACAGGGACCGAGGCATTTT. The J gene is TRBJ1-5, the V gene TRBV5-1; 8 bases map to TRBD1. The CDR3 covers 13 residues. Germline V gene lookup returns CDR1 SGHRS and CDR2 YFSETQ. The V and J ends lost 0 bases and 15 bases, in that order; junction bases with no gene match: 8. Looking up the rest from reference TRBV5-1 and TRBJ1-5 gives the full variable domain: KAGVTQTPRYLIKTRGQQVTLSCSPISGHRSVSWYQQTPGQGLQFLFEYFSETQRNKGNFPGRFSGRQFSNSRSEMNVSTLELGDSALYLCASSLDGQGPRHFGDGTRLSIL.